This TCR beta chain stems from a study of blood T cell repertoires in COVID-19. V lost 7 bases and J lost 5, with 9 bases in between. This CDR3 is 13 amino acids long. Germline V lookup: CDR1 SNHLY, CDR2 FYNNEI. Measured with immunoSEQ multiplex PCR; TCRdb has only the in-frame clones, and not every one. Of 310,000 or so clones in the sample, roughly nine tenths are singletons; the top ten hold under 6%. Those who participated ranged in age from roughly 18 to 100 years and resided in 24 US areas. Clinical history reported by participants formed the basis on which cohorts were assigned. Among Cohort 3 donors, those recovered had two negative PCRs, clearance, or symptom resolution.

Sequenced material: PBMCs or T cells enriched from blood (not recorded which). The chain carries TRBV2 and TRBJ1-6, with D unresolved. The TCR originated in a woman under 40 who had recovered from COVID-19. CDR3 nucleotide sequence: TGTGCCAGCATGCCAGGCAATAATTCACCCCTCCACTTT. This encodes CASMPGNNSPLHF.